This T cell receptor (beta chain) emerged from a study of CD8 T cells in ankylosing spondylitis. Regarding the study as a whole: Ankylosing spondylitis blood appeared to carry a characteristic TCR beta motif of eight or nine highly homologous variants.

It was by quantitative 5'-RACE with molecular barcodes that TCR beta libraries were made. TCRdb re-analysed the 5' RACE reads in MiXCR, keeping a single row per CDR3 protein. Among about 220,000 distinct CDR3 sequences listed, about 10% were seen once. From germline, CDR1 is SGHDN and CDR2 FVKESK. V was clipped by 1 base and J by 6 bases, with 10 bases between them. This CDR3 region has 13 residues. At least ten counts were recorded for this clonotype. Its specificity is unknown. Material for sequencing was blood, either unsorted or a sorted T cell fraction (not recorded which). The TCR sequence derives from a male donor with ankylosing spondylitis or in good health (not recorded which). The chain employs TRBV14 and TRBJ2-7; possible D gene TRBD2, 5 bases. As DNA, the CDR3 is TGTGCCAGCAGCCAAGTTTTCCGGGGCGAGCAGTACTTC. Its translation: CASSQVFRGEQYF.